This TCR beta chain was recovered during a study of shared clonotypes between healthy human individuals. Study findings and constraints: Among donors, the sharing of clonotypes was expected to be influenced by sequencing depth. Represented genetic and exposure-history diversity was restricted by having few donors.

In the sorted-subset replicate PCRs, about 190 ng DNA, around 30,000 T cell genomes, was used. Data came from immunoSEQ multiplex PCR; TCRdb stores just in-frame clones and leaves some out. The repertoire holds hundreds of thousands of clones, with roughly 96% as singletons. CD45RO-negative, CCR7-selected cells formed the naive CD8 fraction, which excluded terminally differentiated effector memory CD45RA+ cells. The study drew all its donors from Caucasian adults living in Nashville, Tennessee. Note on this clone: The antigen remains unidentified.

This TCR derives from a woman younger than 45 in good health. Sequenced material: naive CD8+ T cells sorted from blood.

CDR3 sequence reads: CARLGGGGAESGANVLTF. In DNA, the CDR3 is TGCGCCAGACTGGGGGGTGGAGGCGCTGAGTCCGGGGCCAACGTCCTGACTTTC. The V and J genes are TRBV5-1 and TRBJ2-6, with TRBD2 as a possible D gene (6 bases). Germline loops: CDR1 SGHRS, CDR2 YFSETQ. Trimming shortened V by 8 bases and J by 4 bases, and 25 bases separated the two germline ends. The CDR3 is made up of 18 amino acids.